This TCR beta chain was sequenced for a study of blood T cell repertoires in COVID-19. At the level of the study: Donors in the United States, Italy and Spain gave samples during acute or convalescent COVID-19.

Sequencing used immunoSEQ multiplex PCR; TCRdb keeps in-frame clones, though not all of them. The sample includes about 220,000 clones, nearly 90% of them seen just once. Germline lookup yields CDR1 MRHNA and CDR2 SNTAGT. V dropped 5 bases and J dropped 5; count of bases not matched to a gene: 6. This CDR3 contains 15 residues. V usage is TRBV6-4 and J usage is TRBJ2-1; 10 positions match TRBD2. The sequence came from a man aged 25-45 years who had been exposed to COVID-19. Sequenced input: PBMCs or T cells enriched from blood (not recorded which). The CDR3 is CASSPSGGEHNEQFF. DNA for the CDR3: TGTGCCAGCAGTCCGAGCGGGGGGGAACACAATGAGCAGTTCTTC.